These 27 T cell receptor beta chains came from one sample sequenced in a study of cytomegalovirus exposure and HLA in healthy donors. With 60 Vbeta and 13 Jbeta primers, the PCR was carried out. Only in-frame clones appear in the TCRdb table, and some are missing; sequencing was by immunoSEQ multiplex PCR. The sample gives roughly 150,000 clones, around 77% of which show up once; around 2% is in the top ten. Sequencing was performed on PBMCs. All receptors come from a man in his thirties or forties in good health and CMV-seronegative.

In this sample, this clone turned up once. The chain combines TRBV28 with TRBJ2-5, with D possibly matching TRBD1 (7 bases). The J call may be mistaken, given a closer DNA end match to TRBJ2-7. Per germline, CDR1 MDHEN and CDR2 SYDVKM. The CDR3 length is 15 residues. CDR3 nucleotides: TGTGCCAGCAGAGACCAGGGGGGCAGCTCCTACGAGCAGTACTTC. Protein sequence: CASRDQGGSSYEQYF.

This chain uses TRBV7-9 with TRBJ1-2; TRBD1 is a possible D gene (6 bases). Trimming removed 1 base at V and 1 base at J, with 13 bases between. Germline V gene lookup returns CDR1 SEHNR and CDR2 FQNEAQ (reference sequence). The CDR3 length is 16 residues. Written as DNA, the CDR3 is TGTGCCAGCAGCTTAGGGACAGCGGGGAATAACTATGGCTACACCTTC. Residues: CASSLGTAGNNYGYTF.

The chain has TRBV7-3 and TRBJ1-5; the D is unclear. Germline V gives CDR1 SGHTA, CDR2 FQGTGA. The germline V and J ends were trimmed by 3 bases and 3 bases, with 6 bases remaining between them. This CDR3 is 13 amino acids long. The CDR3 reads CASSLSPNQPQHF. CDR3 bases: TGTGCCAGCAGCTTGTCTCCCAATCAGCCCCAGCATTTT.

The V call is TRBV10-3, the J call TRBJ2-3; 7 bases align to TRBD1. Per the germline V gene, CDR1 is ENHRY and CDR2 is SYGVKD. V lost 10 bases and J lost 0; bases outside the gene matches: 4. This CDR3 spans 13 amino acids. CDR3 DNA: TGTGCCACAGGGACAGTTAGCACAGATACGCAGTATTTT. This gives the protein CATGTVSTDTQYF.

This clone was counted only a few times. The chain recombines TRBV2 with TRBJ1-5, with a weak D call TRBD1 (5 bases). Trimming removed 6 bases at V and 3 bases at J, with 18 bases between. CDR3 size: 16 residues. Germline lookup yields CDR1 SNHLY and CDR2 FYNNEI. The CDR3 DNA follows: TGTGCCAGCAGCCTAGCGGGACTTCCCAACAATCAGCCCCAGCATTTT. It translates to CASSLAGLPNNQPQHF.

CDR3 nucleotides: TGTGCCAGCAGGGAAACGCGGGAGGTCCCTAGTGCCGAGCAGTACTTC. It is translated as CASRETREVPSAEQYF. V is TRBV25-1 and J is TRBJ2-7; 8 bases line up with TRBD2. This CDR3 comprises 16 residues. J gave up 6 bases and V 6 bases, and 16 bases lay outside the gene matches. Germline V gives CDR1 MGHDK, CDR2 SYGVNS.

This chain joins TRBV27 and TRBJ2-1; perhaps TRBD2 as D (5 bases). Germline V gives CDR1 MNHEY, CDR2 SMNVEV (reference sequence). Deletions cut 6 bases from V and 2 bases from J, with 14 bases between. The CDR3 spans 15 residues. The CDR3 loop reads CASRREGSPYNEQFF. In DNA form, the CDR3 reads TGTGCCAGCAGGAGGGAAGGAAGTCCCTACAATGAGCAGTTCTTC.

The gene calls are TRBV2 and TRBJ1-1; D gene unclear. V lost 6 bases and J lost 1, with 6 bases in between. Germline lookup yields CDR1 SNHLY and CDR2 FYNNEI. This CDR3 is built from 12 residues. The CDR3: CASSRENTEAFF. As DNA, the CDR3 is TGTGCCAGCAGCCGGGAGAACACTGAAGCTTTCTTT.

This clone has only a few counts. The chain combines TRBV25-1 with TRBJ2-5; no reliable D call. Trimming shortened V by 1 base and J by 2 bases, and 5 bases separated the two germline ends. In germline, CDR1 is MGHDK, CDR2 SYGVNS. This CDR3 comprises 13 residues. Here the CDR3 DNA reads TGTGCCAGCAGTGAATTCGGGCAAGAGACCCAGTACTTC. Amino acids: CASSEFGQETQYF.

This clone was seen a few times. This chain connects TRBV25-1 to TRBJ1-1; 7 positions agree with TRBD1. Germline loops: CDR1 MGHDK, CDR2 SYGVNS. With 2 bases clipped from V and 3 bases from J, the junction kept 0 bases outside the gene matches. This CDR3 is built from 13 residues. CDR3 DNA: TGTGCCAGCAGTGAACAGGGGGACACTGAAGCTTTCTTT. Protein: CASSEQGDTEAFF.

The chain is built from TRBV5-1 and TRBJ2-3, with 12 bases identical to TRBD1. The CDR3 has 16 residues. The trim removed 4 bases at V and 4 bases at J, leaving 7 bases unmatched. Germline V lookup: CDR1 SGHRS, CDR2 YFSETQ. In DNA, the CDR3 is TGCGCCAGCAGCGAGGGACAGGGGGCGCGTGCAGATACGCAGTATTTT. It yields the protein CASSEGQGARADTQYF.

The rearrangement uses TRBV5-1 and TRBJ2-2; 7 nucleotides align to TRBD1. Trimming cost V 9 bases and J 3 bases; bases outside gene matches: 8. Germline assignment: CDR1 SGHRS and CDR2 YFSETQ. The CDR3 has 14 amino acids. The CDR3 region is CATETGLDTGELFF. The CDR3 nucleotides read TGCGCCACCGAGACAGGGCTTGACACCGGGGAGCTGTTTTTT.

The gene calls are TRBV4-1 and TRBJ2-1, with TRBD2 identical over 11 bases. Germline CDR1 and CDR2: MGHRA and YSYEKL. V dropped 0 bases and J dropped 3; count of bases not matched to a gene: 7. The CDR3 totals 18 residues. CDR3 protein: CASSQDRGSGRGYNEQFF. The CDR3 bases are TGCGCCAGCAGCCAAGATCGAGGTAGCGGGAGGGGCTACAATGAGCAGTTCTTC.

The CDR3 here is CASSYVLAGRTDTQYF. The CDR3 DNA reads TGTGCCAGCAGTTATGTACTAGCCGGGCGCACAGATACGCAGTATTTT. The chain employs TRBV6-5 and TRBJ2-3, with D possibly TRBD2 on 6 matching bases. This CDR3 is 16 amino acids long. V was cut by 3 bases and J by 1 base, with 14 bases left in between. Per the germline V gene, CDR1 is MNHEY and CDR2 is SVGAGI.

The CDR3 DNA follows: TGTGCCAGCAGCCTGCAAGGGACTATGTCCTACGAGCAGTACTTC. It encodes CASSLQGTMSYEQYF. The J gene is TRBJ2-7, the V gene TRBV11-2, with TRBD2 matching 7 bases. J lost 1 base, V lost 5 bases, and 8 bases had no gene match. Germline CDR1 is SGHAT and CDR2 is FQNNGV. The CDR3 contains 15 residues.

CDR3 nucleotide sequence: TGTGCCAGCAGTCGGACAGGCCTTAACTATGGCTACACCTTC. Amino acids: CASSRTGLNYGYTF. This rearrangement joins TRBV2 to TRBJ1-2; 7 bases match TRBD1. The CDR3 loop spans 14 amino acids. Trimming removed 5 bases from V and 1 base from J; junction bases left unmatched: 4. Germline V gene sequence: CDR1 SNHLY, CDR2 FYNNEI. The variable domain in full, with the rest retrieved from reference TRBV2 and TRBJ1-2, is EPEVTQTPSHQVTQMGQEVILRCVPISNHLYFYWYRQILGQKVEFLVSFYNNEISEKSEIFDDQFSVERPDGSNFTLKIRSTKLEDSAMYFCASSRTGLNYGYTFGSGTRLTVV.

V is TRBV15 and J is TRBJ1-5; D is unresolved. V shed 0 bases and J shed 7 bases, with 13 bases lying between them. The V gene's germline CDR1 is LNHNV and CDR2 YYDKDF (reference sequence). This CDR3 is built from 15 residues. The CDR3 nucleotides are TGTGCCACCAGCAGAGATCAGGCGACGTGGCAGCCCCAGCATTTT. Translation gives CATSRDQATWQPQHF.

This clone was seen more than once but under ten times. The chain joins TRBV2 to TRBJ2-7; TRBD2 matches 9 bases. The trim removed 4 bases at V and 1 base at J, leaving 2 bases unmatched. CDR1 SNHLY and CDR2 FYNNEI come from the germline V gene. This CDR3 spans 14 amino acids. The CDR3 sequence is CASSASGISYEQYF. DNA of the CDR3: TGTGCCAGCAGTGCTAGCGGGATTTCCTACGAGCAGTACTTC.

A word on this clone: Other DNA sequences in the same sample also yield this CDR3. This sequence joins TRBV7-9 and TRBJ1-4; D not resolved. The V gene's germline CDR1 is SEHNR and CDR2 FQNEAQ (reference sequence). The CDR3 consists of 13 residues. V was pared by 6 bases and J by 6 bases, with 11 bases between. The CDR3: CASSRSGDEKLFF. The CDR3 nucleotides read TGTGCCAGCAGTAGATCGGGAGATGAAAAACTGTTTTTT.

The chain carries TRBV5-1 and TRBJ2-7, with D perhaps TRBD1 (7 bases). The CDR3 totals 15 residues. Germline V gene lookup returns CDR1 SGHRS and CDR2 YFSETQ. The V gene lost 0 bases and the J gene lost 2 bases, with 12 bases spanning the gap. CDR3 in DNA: TGCGCCAGCAGCTTGGGCCAGGGGGGCCCCTACGAGCAGTACTTC. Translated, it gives CASSLGQGGPYEQYF. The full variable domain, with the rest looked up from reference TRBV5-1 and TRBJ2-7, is KAGVTQTPRYLIKTRGQQVTLSCSPISGHRSVSWYQQTPGQGLQFLFEYFSETQRNKGNFPGRFSGRQFSNSRSEMNVSTLELGDSALYLCASSLGQGGPYEQYFGPGTRLTVT.

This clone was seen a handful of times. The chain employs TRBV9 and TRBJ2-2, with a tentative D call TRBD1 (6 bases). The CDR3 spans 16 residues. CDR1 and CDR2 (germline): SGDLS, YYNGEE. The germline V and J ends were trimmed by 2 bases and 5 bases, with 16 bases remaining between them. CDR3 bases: TGTGCCAGCAGCGTTCAGGGCTATGGGACAACCGGGGAGCTGTTTTTT. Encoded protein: CASSVQGYGTTGELFF.

This CDR3 reads CASSPPILAGLYNEQFF. The DNA of the CDR3 is TGTGCCAGCTCACCACCTATCCTAGCGGGGCTATACAATGAGCAGTTCTTC. The rearrangement joins TRBV18 to TRBJ2-1; 9 bases align to TRBD2. CDR1 is KGHSH, CDR2 LQKENI, per germline. This CDR3 spans 17 amino acids. The V segment lost 0 bases and the J segment 4 bases; nucleotides outside the gene matches: 7. Full variable domain (remainder filled in from reference TRBV18 and TRBJ2-1): NAGVMQNPRHLVRRRGQEARLRCSPMKGHSHVYWYRQLPEEGLKFMVYLQKENIIDESGMPKERFSAEFPKEGPSILRIQQVVRGDSAAYFCASSPPILAGLYNEQFFGPGTRLTVL.

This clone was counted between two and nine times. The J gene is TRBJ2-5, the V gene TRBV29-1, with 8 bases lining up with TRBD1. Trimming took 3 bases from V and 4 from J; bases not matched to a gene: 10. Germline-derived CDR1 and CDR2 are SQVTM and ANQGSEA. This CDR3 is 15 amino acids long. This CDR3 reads CSVDGSGGFRETQYF. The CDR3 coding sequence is TGCAGCGTTGACGGTTCAGGGGGCTTTCGAGAGACCCAGTACTTC.

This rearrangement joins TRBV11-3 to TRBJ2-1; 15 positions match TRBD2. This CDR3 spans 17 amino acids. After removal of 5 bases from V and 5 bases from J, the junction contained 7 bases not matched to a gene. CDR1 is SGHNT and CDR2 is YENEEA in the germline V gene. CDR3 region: CASSPLGLAGGNNEQFF. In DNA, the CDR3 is TGTGCCAGCAGCCCGCTCGGACTAGCGGGAGGGAACAATGAGCAGTTCTTC. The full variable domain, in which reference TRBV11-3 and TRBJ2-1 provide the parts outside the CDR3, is EAGVVQSPRYKIIEKKQPVAFWCNPISGHNTLYWYLQNLGQGPELLIRYENEEAVDDSQLPKDRFSAERLKGVDSTLKIQPAELGDSAVYLCASSPLGLAGGNNEQFFGPGTRLTVL.

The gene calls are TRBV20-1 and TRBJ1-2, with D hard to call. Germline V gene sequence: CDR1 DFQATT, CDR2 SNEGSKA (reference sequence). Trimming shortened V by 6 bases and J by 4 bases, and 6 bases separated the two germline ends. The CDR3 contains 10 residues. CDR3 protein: CSAPIYGYTF. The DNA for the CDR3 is TGCAGTGCCCCAATCTATGGCTACACCTTC.

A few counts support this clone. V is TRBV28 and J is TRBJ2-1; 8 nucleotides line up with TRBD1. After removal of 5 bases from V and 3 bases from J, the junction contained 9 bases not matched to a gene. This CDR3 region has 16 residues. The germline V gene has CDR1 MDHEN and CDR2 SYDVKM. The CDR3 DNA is TGTGCCAGCAGTCCCACAGGGGGTTGGTTCTACAATGAGCAGTTCTTC. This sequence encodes CASSPTGGWFYNEQFF.

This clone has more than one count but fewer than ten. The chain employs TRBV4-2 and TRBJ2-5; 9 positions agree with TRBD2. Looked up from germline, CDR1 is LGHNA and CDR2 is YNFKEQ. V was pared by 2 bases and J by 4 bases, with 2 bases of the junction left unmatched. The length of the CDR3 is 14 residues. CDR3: CASSQSSGRETQYF. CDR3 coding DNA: TGTGCCAGCAGCCAAAGTAGCGGGAGAGAGACCCAGTACTTC.